These 15 T cell receptor beta chains came from one sample sequenced in a study of T-cell reconstitution after alpha-beta-depleted transplantation in children. Researchers prepared the TCRbeta library using unique molecular identifiers, the study reports. TCRdb re-analysed the PCR reads in MiXCR, keeping a single row per CDR3 protein. The table has more than 250,000 distinct CDR3 sequences, almost 10% seen once; the top ten hold over 9%. Sequences were derived from PBMCs from the stem cell graft donor, sampled from the stem cell graft. The receptors come from a human donor who donated a stem cell graft to a child with SCID.

This clonotype appeared a few times. The rearrangement joins TRBV13 to TRBJ1-2, with a weak D call TRBD1 (6 bases). CDR1 and CDR2 (germline): PRHDT, FYEKMQ (reference sequence). The V and J ends lost 0 bases and 3 bases respectively, with 11 bases between them. The CDR3 length is 15 residues. CDR3 sequence reads: CASSLGQGDYYGYTF. In nucleotides, the CDR3 is TGTGCCAGCAGCTTAGGACAGGGAGATTACTATGGCTACACCTTC.

This CDR3 is CASSYSGLAGDTQYF. The CDR3, as DNA: TGTGCCAGCAGTTACTCTGGCCTAGCGGGAGATACGCAGTATTTT. The chain recombines TRBV6-5 with TRBJ2-3; 8 nucleotides agree with TRBD2. The CDR3 extends over 15 amino acids. CDR1 MNHEY and CDR2 SVGAGI come from the germline V gene. V dropped 0 bases and J dropped 5; count of bases not matched to a gene: 4.

This clonotype occurred a few times. V is TRBV6-1 and J is TRBJ2-1, with TRBD2 identical over 9 bases. This CDR3 spans 15 amino acids. CDR1 and CDR2 (germline): MNHNS, SASEGT. V lost 6 bases and J lost 1; bases outside the gene matches: 4. CDR3 sequence reads: CASSTTSGSYNEQFF. The CDR3, as DNA: TGTGCCAGCAGCACCACTAGCGGGTCCTACAATGAGCAGTTCTTC.

Remarks on this clonotype: The junction departs from germline at one end; a sequencing error may be responsible. CDR3: CASSFRAGTVTIWDF. The CDR3 DNA follows: TGTGCCAGCAGTTTTAGGGCCGGGACAGTGACAATCTGGGACTTC. This sequence joins TRBV28 and TRBJ2-7, with 7 positions matching TRBD1. The CDR3 is made up of 15 amino acids. Germline CDR1 MDHEN, CDR2 SYDVKM.

The rearrangement joins TRBV10-3 to TRBJ1-1, with 11 bases aligning to TRBD1. This CDR3 contains 17 residues. V shed 6 bases and J 11 bases; nucleotides not matched to a gene: 20. Germline V gene sequence: CDR1 ENHRY, CDR2 SYGVKD. The CDR3 DNA reads as TGTGCCATCAGCATAACTCCCGGGACAGGGGGAAATGGCGGGGCTTTCTTT. Translation gives CAISITPGTGGNGGAFF.

A few counts support this clonotype. V usage is TRBV5-6 and J usage is TRBJ2-7, with TRBD1 as a possible D gene (6 bases). CDR1 and CDR2 from the germline V gene are SGHDT and YYEEEE. Trimming took 0 bases from V and 0 from J, leaving 16 bases between them. CDR3 length equals 17 residues. The DNA for the CDR3 is TGTGCCAGCAGCTTGGCCCAGGTTACAGGGTCCTCCTACGAGCAGTACTTC. Translating gives CASSLAQVTGSSYEQYF. The variable domain in full, with the rest retrieved from reference TRBV5-6 and TRBJ2-7, is DAGVTQSPTHLIKTRGQQVTLRCSPKSGHDTVSWYQQALGQGPQFIFQYYEEEERQRGNFPDRFSGHQFPNYSSELNVNALLLGDSALYLCASSLAQVTGSSYEQYFGPGTRLTVT.

This sequence joins TRBV27 and TRBJ1-5; 9 bases match TRBD1. This CDR3 has 17 residues. The V and J ends lost 0 bases and 4 bases, in that order; junction bases with no gene match: 7. The germline V gene encodes CDR1 MNHEY and CDR2 SMNVEV (reference sequence). The CDR3 coding sequence is TGTGCCAGCAGTTTATCGGGGGGACAGGGTCGGAATCAGCCCCAGCATTTT. Amino acids: CASSLSGGQGRNQPQHF.

The rearrangement links TRBV11-2 to TRBJ2-1; 9 bases agree with TRBD2. The germline CDR1 and CDR2 sequences are SGHAT and FQNNGV. This CDR3 is 13 amino acids long. With 4 bases clipped from V and 11 bases from J, the junction kept 6 bases outside the gene matches. The CDR3 sequence is CASSSRAGGQQFF. In DNA form, the CDR3 reads TGTGCCAGCAGCTCTCGAGCGGGGGGCCAGCAGTTCTTC.

This clonotype was observed a few times. The chain is built from TRBV20-1 and TRBJ1-6; TRBD1 agrees at 8 bases. The CDR3 spans 16 residues. The germline gives CDR1 DFQATT, CDR2 SNEGSKA (reference sequence). J lost 0 bases, V lost 4 bases, and 5 bases had no gene match. This CDR3 is CSANPGQGSYNSPLHF. DNA for the CDR3: TGCAGTGCTAACCCAGGACAGGGCTCCTATAATTCACCCCTCCACTTT.

The table lists this clonotype with many counts. V and J are TRBV3-1 and TRBJ1-5; D is unresolved. Looked up from germline, CDR1 is LGHDT and CDR2 is YNNKEL (reference sequence). V dropped 1 base and J dropped 2 bases, with 6 bases sitting between them. CDR3 length equals 14 residues. In DNA, the CDR3 is TGTGCCAGCAGCCAAGGCGGCGGCAATCAGCCCCAGCATTTT. Amino acid sequence: CASSQGGGNQPQHF.

The chain carries TRBV12-3 or TRBV12-4 and TRBJ2-6; D is undetermined. The CDR3 consists of 14 residues. V lost 7 bases to trimming and J lost 3 bases, with 10 bases between them. This chain's CDR3 is CASTPPGGANVLTF. Written as DNA, the CDR3 is TGTGCCAGCACCCCCCCCGGTGGGGCCAACGTCCTGACTTTC.

This clonotype was found many times. The gene calls are TRBV9 and TRBJ2-7; TRBD1 matches at 9 bases. V was clipped by 3 bases and J by 3 bases; unmatched bases: 4. Germline-derived CDR1 and CDR2 are SGDLS and YYNGEE. The CDR3 contains 14 residues. The CDR3 sequence: CASSAGQGNYEQYF. Written as DNA, the CDR3 is TGTGCCAGCAGCGCCGGACAGGGGAACTACGAGCAGTACTTC.

This clonotype was counted many times. The chain links TRBV3-1 to TRBJ2-5, with 8 bases that match TRBD2. CDR1 LGHDT and CDR2 YNNKEL come from the germline V gene (reference sequence). The CDR3 sequence is 15 residues long. Trimming cost V 0 bases and J 2 bases; bases outside gene matches: 2. In nucleotides, the CDR3 is TGTGCCAGCAGCCAAGAAGCTAGCGGGCAAGAGACCCAGTACTTC. It codes for CASSQEASGQETQYF.

The V and J genes are TRBV21-1 and TRBJ2-5. TRBV21-1 is a pseudogene locus. The CDR3 has 14 residues. CDR3 in amino acids: CASSKKIEWETQYF. The CDR3 DNA reads as TGTGCCAGCAGCAAAAAAATCGAGTGGGAGACCCAGTACTTC.

This clonotype came up many times. The chain joins TRBV7-6 to TRBJ2-7, with no clear D. Trimming pared 5 bases from V and 2 bases from J, leaving 10 bases between. The CDR3 is 13 residues long. Germline values: CDR1 SGHVS, CDR2 FNYEAQ. In DNA, the CDR3 is TGTGCCAGCAGCGAGGCTCCTGCCTACGAGCAGTACTTC. It is translated as CASSEAPAYEQYF.